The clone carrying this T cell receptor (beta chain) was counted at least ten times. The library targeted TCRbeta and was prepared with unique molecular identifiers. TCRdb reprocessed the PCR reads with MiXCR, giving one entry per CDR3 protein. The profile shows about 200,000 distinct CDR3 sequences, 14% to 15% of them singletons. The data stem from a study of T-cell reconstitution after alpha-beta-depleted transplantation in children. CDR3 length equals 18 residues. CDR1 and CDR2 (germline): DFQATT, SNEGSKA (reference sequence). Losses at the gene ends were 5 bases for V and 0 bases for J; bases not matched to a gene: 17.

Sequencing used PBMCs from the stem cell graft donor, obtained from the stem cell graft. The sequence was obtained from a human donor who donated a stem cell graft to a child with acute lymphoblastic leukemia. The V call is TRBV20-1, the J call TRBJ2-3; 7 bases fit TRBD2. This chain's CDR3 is CSAYPVSGEGSSTDTQYF. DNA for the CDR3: TGCAGTGCTTACCCAGTCAGCGGGGAGGGGTCTAGCACAGATACGCAGTATTTT.